This TCR beta chain derives from a study of cytomegalovirus exposure and HLA in healthy donors. 13 Jbeta primers and 60 Vbeta primers were used for the PCR. Sequenced by immunoSEQ multiplex PCR; TCRdb stores in-frame clones only, minus some. Altogether about 97,000 clones are present, 73% being singletons, with the ten largest covering roughly 4%. J gave up 3 bases and V 5 bases, and 13 bases lay outside the gene matches. The germline CDR1 and CDR2 sequences are MDHEN and SYDVKM. This CDR3 contains 17 residues. The chain combines TRBV28 with TRBJ1-2, with 9 bases fitting TRBD1. Material for sequencing was PBMCs. This clonotype was obtained from a man aged 40-49 years in good health and CMV-seronegative. The CDR3 coding sequence is TGTGCCAGCAGTCCCCTTCGGGGACAGGGACTATACTATGGCTACACCTTC. Translation gives CASSPLRGQGLYYGYTF.